A selection of T cell receptor beta chains follows, all from one sample in a study of blood T cell repertoires in COVID-19. This table comes from immunoSEQ multiplex PCR, and its TCRdb copy is limited to in-frame clones, with some not included. Here the sample spans about 250,000 clones, almost 90% being singletons. Material for sequencing was peripheral blood. The receptors here all came from a man older than 75 with acute or convalescent COVID-19. CDR3s include the opening cysteine and the closing phenylalanine or tryptophan. A D gene is named only where the DNA matches it firmly. Clone size is not always given. Where it is, it says once, few, many or a class for expanded clones.

clone size,V gene,D gene,J gene,CDR3 protein,CDR3 DNA
-,TRBV19,TRBD1,TRBJ1-2,CASSIRDSFDGYTF,TGTGCCAGTAGTATCCGGGACAGCTTTGATGGCTACACCTTC
-,TRBV9,TRBD2,TRBJ2-7,CASSPGLVYEQYF,TGTGCCAGCAGCCCCGGACTAGTATACGAGCAGTACTTC
-,TRBV19,TRBD1,TRBJ1-5,CASSPGTGGNQPQHF,TGTGCCAGTAGTCCCGGGACAGGGGGTAATCAGCCCCAGCATTTT
-,TRBV7-2,-,TRBJ1-2,CASSRNPWEYGYTF,TGTGCCAGCAGCCGGAACCCCTGGGAGTATGGCTACACCTTC
-,TRBV28,-,TRBJ1-5,CASSFSGYQHF,TGTGCCAGCAGTTTCTCAGGGTACCAGCATTTT
-,TRBV5-1,TRBD2,TRBJ2-1,CASSERLAGISYNEQFF,TGCGCCAGCAGCGAGAGACTAGCGGGGATCTCCTACAATGAGCAGTTCTTC
-,TRBV25-1,-,TRBJ1-2,CASSDFGPKDFLNGYTF,TGTGCCAGCAGTGATTTTGGGCCTAAGGACTTCCTCAATGGCTACACCTTC
-,TRBV19,-,TRBJ1-1,CASSIGRRDTEAFF,TGTGCCAGTAGTATTGGCAGACGGGACACTGAAGCTTTCTTT
-,TRBV11-2,-,TRBJ1-6,CASSSGPYNSPLHF,TGTGCCAGCAGCTCAGGGCCCTATAATTCACCCCTCCACTTT
-,TRBV7-9,TRBD2,TRBJ2-3,CASSLMTSGGYF,TGTGCCAGCAGCCTAATGACTAGCGGGGGGTATTTT
-,TRBV5-4,-,TRBJ1-1,CASSRATMRRGNTEAFF,TGTGCCAGCAGCCGAGCTACCATGCGGAGAGGGAACACTGAAGCTTTCTTT
-,TRBV9,-,TRBJ1-1,CASSVTGRNTEAFF,TGTGCCAGCAGCGTAACAGGTAGAAACACTGAAGCTTTCTTT
-,TRBV28,-,TRBJ2-2,CASSRRDTGELFF,TGTGCCAGCAGCCGCAGGGACACCGGGGAGCTGTTTTTT
few,TRBV5-5,TRBD1,TRBJ1-2,CASSGLRDRTPSGYTF,TGTGCCAGCAGCGGCCTACGGGACAGGACACCTAGCGGCTACACCTTC
-,TRBV25-1,-,TRBJ2-3,CASGGWDTQYF,TGTGCCAGCGGAGGTTGGGATACGCAGTATTTT
-,TRBV12-5,TRBD2,TRBJ2-3,CASGLGLAGGSDTQYF,TGTGCTAGTGGTTTGGGACTAGCGGGAGGTTCGGATACGCAGTATTTT
-,TRBV5-5,-,TRBJ2-7,CASSWDKRREQYF,TGTGCCAGCAGCTGGGACAAGCGTCGAGAGCAGTACTTC
-,TRBV15,TRBD1,TRBJ1-4,CATSRGIDRGREKLFF,TGTGCCACCAGCAGGGGCATTGACAGGGGGCGCGAAAAACTGTTTTTT
-,TRBV4-3,-,TRBJ2-7,CASSQVDGGDSREQYF,TGCGCCAGCAGCCAAGTTGACGGCGGGGACTCGCGGGAGCAGTACTTC
-,TRBV6-5,TRBD1,TRBJ2-7,CASRDRSSYEQYF,TGTGCCAGCAGGGACAGGAGCTCCTACGAGCAGTACTTC
once,TRBV28,-,TRBJ1-5,CASTPPNQPQHF,TGTGCCAGCACCCCCCCTAATCAGCCCCAGCATTTT
-,TRBV19,-,TRBJ1-5,CASTSLRGYQPQHF,TGTGCCAGTACCTCCCTTCGGGGGTATCAGCCCCAGCATTTT
-,TRBV7-2,TRBD1,TRBJ1-1,CASSATGAGEAFF,TGTGCCAGCAGCGCGACAGGGGCAGGTGAAGCTTTCTTT
-,TRBV28,TRBD1,TRBJ2-1,CASNPLDRTYNEQFF,TGTGCCAGCAATCCCCTGGACAGGACCTACAATGAGCAGTTCTTC
-,TRBV5-4,-,TRBJ1-1,CASSLHTGTKIAFF,TGTGCCAGCAGCTTACACACAGGGACTAAAATAGCTTTCTTT
-,TRBV25-1,-,TRBJ2-3,CASSEWTGRGTDTQYF,TGTGCCAGCAGTGAATGGACTGGGAGAGGCACAGATACGCAGTATTTT
-,TRBV7-3,-,TRBJ1-5,CASSPGANQPQHF,TGTGCCAGCAGCCCAGGGGCCAATCAGCCCCAGCATTTT
-,TRBV7-9,-,TRBJ1-2,CASSLGGAPTF,TGTGCCAGCAGCTTAGGCGGGGCGCCCACCTTC
-,TRBV28,-,TRBJ2-7,CASSLVQGFYEQYF,TGTGCCAGCAGTCTGGTACAGGGCTTCTACGAGCAGTACTTC
-,TRBV6-1,-,TRBJ2-7,CASSEGSTVYEQYF,TGTGCCAGCAGTGAAGGCTCGACAGTATACGAGCAGTACTTC
few,TRBV7-9,TRBD2,TRBJ2-2,CASSSSGRANTGELFF,TGTGCCAGCAGCTCTAGCGGGAGAGCGAACACCGGGGAGCTGTTTTTT
-,TRBV9,-,TRBJ2-6,CASSVEASGANVLTF,TGTGCCAGCAGCGTAGAAGCGTCTGGGGCCAACGTCCTGACTTTC
-,TRBV19,-,TRBJ2-6,CASSIGPGQPSGANVLTF,TGTGCCAGTAGTATAGGGCCGGGACAACCCTCTGGGGCCAACGTCCTGACTTTC
-,TRBV5-4,TRBD2,TRBJ2-7,CASSLAQRGGSYEQYF,TGTGCCAGCAGCTTGGCCCAGCGGGGGGGTTCCTACGAGCAGTACTTC
-,TRBV5-6,TRBD2,TRBJ2-1,CASSLPAGGGNEQFF,TGTGCCAGCAGCCTCCCAGCGGGAGGGGGGAATGAGCAGTTCTTC